Presented here are 6 T cell receptor beta chains from one specimen sequenced in a study of beta chain features in type 1 diabetes. Expressed TCRB transcripts were sequenced after all isolated RNA was converted to cDNA. Clones were sequenced by immunoSEQ multiplex PCR, and TCRdb holds only the in-frame ones, with some missing. The table lists approximately 170,000 clones, 7.5% to 10% of them singletons, with roughly 2.5% in the top ten. Sequencing was carried out using central memory CD4+ T cells from blood. Receptor source: a woman aged 18-30 years in good health.

This clone was detected many times. The chain has TRBV19 and TRBJ2-4; 9 positions match TRBD1. The CDR3 covers 14 residues. Unmatched junction bases numbered 9, after V lost 7 bases and J lost 8 bases. The germline gives CDR1 LNHDA, CDR2 SQIVND (reference sequence). CDR3 amino acids: CASTPDRGGDIQYF. DNA of the CDR3: TGTGCCAGTACTCCGGACAGGGGAGGAGACATTCAGTACTTC.

The chain employs TRBV2 and TRBJ1-6; possible D gene TRBD1, 6 bases. This CDR3 has 13 amino acids. The V gene lost 9 bases and the J gene lost 8 bases, with 14 bases spanning the gap. Germline CDR1 SNHLY, CDR2 FYNNEI. CDR3 region: CASTGTADSPLHF. CDR3 sequence (DNA): TGTGCCAGTACAGGGACCGCCGATTCACCCCTCCACTTT.

The V gene is TRBV7-9, the J gene TRBJ2-2; 10 positions agree with TRBD1. V was pared by 5 bases and J by 4 bases, with 10 bases of the junction left unmatched. Germline V lookup: CDR1 SEHNR, CDR2 FQNEAQ (reference sequence). This CDR3 is built from 17 residues. Written as DNA, the CDR3 is TGTGCCAGCAGCCCCCCGGGACAGGGGAAGTTCACCGGGGAGCTGTTTTTT. It yields the protein CASSPPGQGKFTGELFF.

This clone was detected many times. The gene calls are TRBV29-1 and TRBJ2-3, with 8 bases aligning to TRBD2. Per germline, CDR1 SQVTM and CDR2 ANQGSEA. J lost 0 bases, V lost 5 bases, and 4 bases had no gene match. CDR3 length: 14 residues. The CDR3 here is CSVSTSGSTDTQYF. The CDR3 DNA follows: TGCAGCGTTAGTACTAGCGGAAGCACAGATACGCAGTATTTT.

The sample holds many counts of this clone. This rearrangement joins TRBV25-1 to TRBJ2-2, with 7 bases lining up with TRBD2. This CDR3 spans 14 amino acids. Looked up from germline, CDR1 is MGHDK and CDR2 is SYGVNS. The ends lost 5 bases at V and 7 bases at J; junction bases unmatched: 7. CDR3 DNA: TGTGCCAGCAGTCCGCAGGGAGGGAACGGGGAGCTGTTTTTT. Residues: CASSPQGGNGELFF.

The chain is built from TRBV6-5 and TRBJ1-1; TRBD1 might be the D (6 bases). The CDR3 has 14 residues. Trimming left V 6 bases short and J 0 bases short, with 11 bases between. Germline values: CDR1 MNHEY, CDR2 SVGAGI. The DNA of the CDR3 is TGTGCCAGCAGCCAAGGGACAATGAACACTGAAGCTTTCTTT. Residues: CASSQGTMNTEAFF.